The source of this TCR beta chain is a study of CXCR3-negative and CXCR3-positive naive CD8 T cells. Findings and limits, study-wide: When CXCR3-positive naive cells were set against CXCR3-negative naive cells, the former had more hydrophobic TRB CDR3s. The naive subsets expressed comparable surface CD5, and the authors inferred TCR strength from TRB CDR3 properties. Post-cryopreservation CXCR3 expression was partly diminished, and the bulk of assays employed fresh PBMCs. Diversity was high in both naive subsets and much lower in memory cells.

Through 5' RACE with UMI labels, the TRB cDNA libraries were prepared. TCRdb re-called the 5' RACE reads, yielding one record per CDR3 amino acid sequence without DNA. This sample's clone table lists approximately 140,000 distinct CDR3 sequences. The CDR3 spans 12 residues. CDR1 is SEHNR and CDR2 is FQNEAQ in the germline V gene (reference sequence). With respect to this clonotype: Its antigen is unidentified.

The chain couples TRBV7-9 to TRBJ1-1; TCRdb proposes TRBD1, but this gene call is untestable without DNA. Material for sequencing was naive CXCR3+ CD8+ T cells from blood. The subset here: CD45RO-CCR7+CD27+CD95- naive CD8+ T cells expressing CXCR3 (TNR3+). The receptor's source is a human donor in good health. Some clones in this sample may be carry-over from other donors' samples. CDR3 sequence: CASSLAGAKAFF.